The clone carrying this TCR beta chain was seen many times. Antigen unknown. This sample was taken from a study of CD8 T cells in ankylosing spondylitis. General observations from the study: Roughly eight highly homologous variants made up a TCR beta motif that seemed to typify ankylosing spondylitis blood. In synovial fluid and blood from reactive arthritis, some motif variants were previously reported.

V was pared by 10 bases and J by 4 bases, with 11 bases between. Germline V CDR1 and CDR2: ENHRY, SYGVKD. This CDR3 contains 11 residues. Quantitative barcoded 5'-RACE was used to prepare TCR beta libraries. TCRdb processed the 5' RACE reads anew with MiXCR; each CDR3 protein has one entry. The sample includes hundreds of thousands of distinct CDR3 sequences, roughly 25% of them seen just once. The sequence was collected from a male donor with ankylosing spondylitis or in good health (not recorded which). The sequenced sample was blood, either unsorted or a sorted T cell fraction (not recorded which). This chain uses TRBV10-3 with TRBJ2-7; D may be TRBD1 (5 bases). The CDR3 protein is CATQGMYEQYF. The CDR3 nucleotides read TGTGCCACCCAGGGTATGTACGAGCAGTACTTC.